Below, 3 T cell receptor beta chains from the same sample are listed, as sequenced in a study of cytomegalovirus exposure and HLA in healthy donors. Primers: 60 Vbeta forward and 13 Jbeta reverse. TCRdb keeps only in-frame clones here, not all; method: immunoSEQ multiplex PCR. The table records 90,000 to 140,000 clones, under 85% of them present only once. The specimen sequenced was PBMCs. The origin of the receptors is a man aged 25 to 40 in good health and CMV-seronegative.

The gene calls are TRBV5-1 and TRBJ2-3; TRBD2 might be the D (6 bases). Germline CDR1 and CDR2: SGHRS and YFSETQ. CDR3 length equals 14 residues. The V end was cut by 5 bases, the J end by 3 bases, with 13 bases between. In DNA, the CDR3 is TGCGCCAGCAGTTTTGGGGGGAGGACAGATACGCAGTATTTT. Translated: CASSFGGRTDTQYF.

J is TRBJ2-5 and V is TRBV15; maybe TRBD2 (6 bases). The DNA end is more similar to TRBJ2-7, so the J call may be wrong. The CDR3 runs to 14 residues. Germline-derived CDR1 and CDR2 are LNHNV and YYDKDF (reference sequence). The DNA for the CDR3 is TGTGCCACCAGCGCGGGACGCAGTATCTACGAGCAGTACTTC. As protein: CATSAGRSIYEQYF.

The chain recombines TRBV9 with TRBJ2-3, with 9 bases fitting TRBD1. CDR1 is SGDLS, CDR2 YYNGEE, per germline. With 4 bases clipped from V and 6 bases from J, the junction kept 9 bases outside the gene matches. This CDR3 comprises 15 residues. This chain's CDR3 is CASSIDRGGLDTQYF. The CDR3 DNA reads TGTGCCAGCAGCATCGACAGGGGGGGGCTTGATACGCAGTATTTT.